These T cell receptor beta chains were read from a single sample in a study of cytomegalovirus exposure and HLA in healthy donors. Profiled with immunoSEQ multiplex PCR; TCRdb holds only in-frame clones, not every one. The data hold 60,000 to 90,000 clones, with 65% to 70% observed a single time. The sample comprised PBMCs. The receptors originated from a man aged 40-49 years in good health and CMV-seropositive. Each CDR3 is given with its conserved first and last residue. Each record gives: V gene, J gene, clone size, D gene, CDR3 DNA, CDR3 protein. D genes are given only for firm matches. Clone size is stated in some rows and not others, as once, few, many or a class when expanded.

TRBV14	TRBJ2-3	-	-	TGTGCCAGCAGCCAAGAAGGGGAAGGGTTGAATACGCAGTATTTT	CASSQEGEGLNTQYF
TRBV28	TRBJ1-2	-	TRBD1	TGTGCCAGCAGGGGACAGGGAGGGCTCTATGGCTACACCTTC	CASRGQGGLYGYTF
TRBV9	TRBJ2-1	-	-	TGTGCCAGCAGCCTAGGAGCGGGCTCCTACAATGAGCAGTTCTTC	CASSLGAGSYNEQFF
TRBV10-3	TRBJ2-3	once	-	TGTGCCATCAGGACACAGGGTACGCAGTATTTT	CAIRTQGTQYF
TRBV7-9	TRBJ2-1	-	TRBD2	TGTGCCAGCAGCCCACTTGCTAGCGGAACTAGCTCCTACAATGAGCAGTTCTTC	CASSPLASGTSSYNEQFF
TRBV30	TRBJ1-4	once	-	TGTGCCTGGAATTTTGTAAATGAAAAACTGTTTTTT	CAWNFVNEKLFF
TRBV5-1	TRBJ2-2	-	TRBD1	TGCGCCAGCAGCCCCGACAGGGCGAACACCGGGGAGCTGTTTTTT	CASSPDRANTGELFF
TRBV29-1	TRBJ2-1	-	-	TGCAGCGTTGAGAGCGACAGAGCCCCTAATGAGCAGTTCTTC	CSVESDRAPNEQFF
TRBV11-2	TRBJ2-1	few	-	TGTGCCAGCAGCTTACAGGGGCTTCTGGGCAATGAGCAGTTCTTC	CASSLQGLLGNEQFF
TRBV5-1	TRBJ2-7	-	TRBD1	TGCGCCAGCAGCTCCGATCGGACAGGGGGCTACGAGCAGTACTTC	CASSSDRTGGYEQYF
TRBV5-6	TRBJ2-2	-	-	TGTGCCAGCAGCTTGGTTTCTAGAGACACCGGGGAGCTGTTTTTT	CASSLVSRDTGELFF
TRBV11-1	TRBJ2-1	-	TRBD2	TGTGCCAGCAGCGAAGCGGGGACGGAGTACAATGAGCAGTTCTTC	CASSEAGTEYNEQFF
TRBV5-1	TRBJ2-4	-	TRBD2	TGCGCCAGCAGCTTGGAAGCGGGAGCGGTGGGAGGCATTCAGTACTTC	CASSLEAGAVGGIQYF
TRBV30	TRBJ2-7	few	-	TGTGCCTGGAGTGGGTCGCGGGGACCCACAAACGAGCAGTACTTC	CAWSGSRGPTNEQYF
TRBV7-9	TRBJ1-1	once	TRBD1	TGTGCCAGCAGCCCAACAACAGGGGGGAACACTGAAGCTTTCTTT	CASSPTTGGNTEAFF
TRBV7-6	TRBJ2-3	few	TRBD2	TGTGCCAGCAGCTTAGCGCTTAGCGGGAGCACAGATACGCAGTATTTT	CASSLALSGSTDTQYF
TRBV5-1	TRBJ1-1	-	TRBD1	TGCGCCAGCAGCTCAGGGCTGACAGGGGAGAACACTGAAGCTTTCTTT	CASSSGLTGENTEAFF
TRBV30	TRBJ1-1	-	-	TGTGCCTGGAGCTCCCCCCCAGGGGTCCCTGAAGCTTTCTTT	CAWSSPPGVPEAFF
TRBV5-6	TRBJ2-3	-	-	TGTGCCAGCAGCCGGGGGTATACGCAGTATTTT	CASSRGYTQYF
TRBV7-6	TRBJ1-3	once	-	TGTGCCAGCAGCTTAGGACACTTAAAATCTGGAAACACCATATATTTT	CASSLGHLKSGNTIYF
TRBV5-1	TRBJ1-2	-	TRBD1	TGCGCCAGCAGCGCGGGACAGGGAAGCTATGGCTACACCTTC	CASSAGQGSYGYTF
TRBV5-5	TRBJ1-1	few	-	TGTGCCAGCAGCCCCACGCTTTGGGGCCTGAACACTGAAGCTTTCTTT	CASSPTLWGLNTEAFF